This T cell receptor beta chain stems from a study of siplizumab effects on memory and regulatory T cells. Here immunoSEQ multiplex PCR was the method, and the copy in TCRdb shows in-frame clones only, minus some. The sample has over 90,000 clones, 90% to 95% seen once. Germline values: CDR1 WNHNN, CDR2 SYGVQD (reference sequence). This CDR3 is built from 15 residues. V gave up 2 bases and J gave up 3 bases, with 14 bases separating them. The rearrangement joins TRBV10-1 to TRBJ2-7, with D maybe TRBD1 (6 bases). Sequencing input: CD4+ T cells sorted from blood. This TCR was recovered from a human donor in good health. Written as DNA, the CDR3 is TGCGCCAGCAGTGAGCCAGGGGACAAGGACTACGAGCAGTACTTC. This codes for CASSEPGDKDYEQYF.